These T cell receptor beta chains were read from a single sample in a study of naive and memory T cell subsets. Via MiXCR, TCRdb re-called the UMI-ligation and nested PCR reads, giving one row per CDR3 protein. The sample has 120,000 to 150,000 distinct CDR3 sequences, more than 15% seen once. Material: naive CD4+ T cells from blood. The receptors shown here come from a human donor in good health. Both conserved end residues are part of each CDR3.

V gene: TRBV28
CDR3 protein: CASSSYSGASTDTQYF

V gene: TRBV5-4
CDR3 protein: CASSPHGGGPYEQYF

V gene: TRBV10-3
CDR3 protein: CAISESYGMGTEAFF

V gene: TRBV5-1
CDR3 protein: CASSPKEGSPLHF

V gene: TRBV4-1
CDR3 protein: CASSQVRTDRAYYGYTF

V gene: TRBV10-2
CDR3 protein: CASRLGLSQGEQYF

V gene: TRBV3-1
CDR3 protein: CASSQDRTGTIIEQYF

V gene: TRBV30
CDR3 protein: CAWGVGTGNNEQFF

V gene: TRBV7-7
CDR3 protein: CASSFALAGGETQYF

V gene: TRBV7-9
CDR3 protein: CASSLAPTSGSDTQYF

V gene: TRBV7-9
CDR3 protein: CAGGTSLGTYEQYF

V gene: TRBV5-1
CDR3 protein: CASSLGPTKNTGELFF

V gene: TRBV7-9
CDR3 protein: CASSLQGLNTEAFF

V gene: TRBV27
CDR3 protein: CASSSPLMNTEAFF

V gene: TRBV6-5
CDR3 protein: CASSYSIGDPYEQYF

V gene: TRBV29-1
CDR3 protein: CSGAARGRQETQYF